This T cell receptor (beta chain) came from a study of OX40 agonist ivuxolimab in advanced cancers. Background on the study: Partial responses were seen in three patients, one with hepatocellular carcinoma and two with cutaneous melanoma. General observations from the study: Those patients achieving a partial response at 0.1-3.0 mg/kg showed among the lowest clonal expansion. The authors did not determine the antigen specificity of the expanded peripheral T cells. At 0.1 to 3.0 mg/kg and by week 6, CD4+ and CD8+ T cells in the blood had expanded clonally.

Libraries were prepared by immunoSEQ multiplex PCR; TCRdb keeps only in-frame clonotypes and omits some of them. The sample lists 15,000 or so clones, approximately 77% seen once, with around a third in the top ten. Concerning this clone itself: Its specificity is not known.

The CDR3 covers 16 residues. Per germline, CDR1 MDHEN and CDR2 SYDVKM. The V segment lost 4 bases and the J segment 5 bases; nucleotides outside the gene matches: 9. The material sequenced was CD4+ or CD8+ T cells sorted from blood, taken in a trial of the OX40 agonist ivuxolimab. The source is an adult with an advanced solid tumor such as melanoma, head and neck, liver or kidney cancer. V usage is TRBV28 and J usage is TRBJ2-3, with 10 nucleotides matching TRBD2. The CDR3 sequence: CASSSLSGRIEDTQYF. In DNA, the CDR3 is TGTGCCAGCAGTTCACTTAGCGGGAGGATCGAAGATACGCAGTATTTT.